This TCR beta chain comes out of a study of early T cells in non-severe SARS-CoV-2 infection. Study-level background: The sequenced material was bulk RNA from unsorted whole blood, and its chains were unpaired.

This clonotype was counted only a few times. Its antigen remains unidentified. Trimming took 3 bases from V and 0 from J, leaving 8 bases between them. The CDR3 length is 15 residues. Germline V gene lookup returns CDR1 KGHDR and CDR2 SFDVKD. The TCR library protocol attached unique molecular identifiers to the individual cDNA molecules. TCRdb called the 5' RACE reads again in MiXCR, with one record for every CDR3 protein. Among 70,000 to 95,000 distinct CDR3 sequences listed, around 15% were seen once. Regarding the study as a whole: Comparison of clonotypes with VDJdb favored anti-spike CD8 responses while missing private and CD4 specificities.

The chain carries TRBV24-1 and TRBJ2-1; the D is unclear. Material: whole blood. This sequence was found in an adult who was a healthcare worker with PCR-confirmed SARS-CoV-2 infection or an uninfected control (not recorded which). The DNA of the CDR3 is TGTGCCACCAGTGATCTGAGGTTCTCCTACAATGAGCAGTTCTTC. Translating gives CATSDLRFSYNEQFF.